A selection of T cell receptor beta chains follows, all from one sample in a study of blood T cell repertoires in COVID-19. Profiled with immunoSEQ multiplex PCR; TCRdb holds only in-frame clones, not every one. The top ten hold around 3.5% of the sample, which has about 170,000 clones, around nine tenths seen once. Sequenced sample: peripheral blood. These receptors were collected from a man aged 18 to 29 with active or convalescent COVID-19. Each CDR3 is given with its conserved first and last residue. The D gene is left open where the match is weak. A row's size may be missing; if present it is once, few, many or a size class.

TGTGCCAGCAGCCCCCCCCGACAGGGGGCGTTTTTTAAAAGCACTGAAGCTTTCTTT,CASSPPRQGAFFKSTEAFF,NA,TRBV13,TRBD1,TRBJ1-1
TGTGCCAGTAGTATAGGTCCGGGACAGACCTTTTTAGATGGCTACACCTTC,CASSIGPGQTFLDGYTF,NA,TRBV19,TRBD1,TRBJ1-2
TGTGCCAGCAGTTTAAGCATAGGACAGGGGGCGGTTGGGGATGGCTACACCTTC,CASSLSIGQGAVGDGYTF,NA,TRBV28,TRBD1,TRBJ1-2
TGCGCCAGCAGCTTGGCCGGGGGATTGGAGACCCAGTACTTC,CASSLAGGLETQYF,NA,TRBV5-1,NA,TRBJ2-5
TGTGCCAGCAGCTTAAGCAGGGAAACCGGGGAGCTGTTTTTT,CASSLSRETGELFF,NA,TRBV7-3,NA,TRBJ2-2
TGTGCCAGCAGCTTAGGCCCGGCAGGGGCTAATGATGGAAACACCATATATTTT,CASSLGPAGANDGNTIYF,NA,TRBV13,NA,TRBJ1-3
TGTGCCAGCGGGGGGCCAGGGGGCGATCAGCCCCAGCATTTT,CASGGPGGDQPQHF,few,TRBV28,TRBD1,TRBJ1-5
TGTGCCAGCAGCTTGATGCAGGGCTACACCTTC,CASSLMQGYTF,NA,TRBV5-8,NA,TRBJ1-2
TGTGCCATCAGTGAGTCTGAGGGAGGGAATGGCTACACCTTC,CAISESEGGNGYTF,few,TRBV10-3,NA,TRBJ1-2
TGTGCCAGCAGCCTGGGACTAGCGACGGTGAATGAGCAGTTCTTC,CASSLGLATVNEQFF,NA,TRBV3-1/TRBV3-2,TRBD2,TRBJ2-1
TGCGCCAGCAGCCCAAACATAGACAGGCCCAATTCACCCCTCCACTTT,CASSPNIDRPNSPLHF,NA,TRBV5-1,NA,TRBJ1-6
TGTGCCAGTAACGGGGGGGAAGCGGACACTGAAGCTTTCTTT,CASNGGEADTEAFF,NA,TRBV19,NA,TRBJ1-1
TGTGCCAGCAGGACCGGGGGGGCGCTTACCACTGAAGCTTTCTTT,CASRTGGALTTEAFF,few,TRBV28,NA,TRBJ1-1
TGTGCCAGCAGCACCCGACAGGGGGTTTGGAGCAATCAGCCCCAGCATTTT,CASSTRQGVWSNQPQHF,NA,TRBV5-6,TRBD1,TRBJ1-5
TGTGCCACCAGCAGAGATTGGCGGGAGGGCTTACCCAACAATGAGCAGTTCTTC,CATSRDWREGLPNNEQFF,NA,TRBV15,TRBD2,TRBJ2-1
TGTGCCAGCCTGGGAGTAGCTAACTATGGCTACACCTTC,CASLGVANYGYTF,NA,TRBV28,NA,TRBJ1-2
TGTGCCACCAGTGACGGTCTGGTCTACACCTTC,CATSDGLVYTF,NA,TRBV24-1,NA,TRBJ1-2
TGTGCCAGCAGCTTATCCCCGGACACCGGGGAGCTGTTTTTT,CASSLSPDTGELFF,NA,TRBV7-2,NA,TRBJ2-2
TGTGCCAGCAGCAAAAAGGTTAAACAGAGCTCCTACAATGAGCAGTTCTTC,CASSKKVKQSSYNEQFF,NA,TRBV21-1,NA,TRBJ2-1
TGTGCCAGCAGTACCGACAGGGCATATGGCTACACCTTC,CASSTDRAYGYTF,NA,TRBV12-3/TRBV12-4,TRBD1,TRBJ1-2